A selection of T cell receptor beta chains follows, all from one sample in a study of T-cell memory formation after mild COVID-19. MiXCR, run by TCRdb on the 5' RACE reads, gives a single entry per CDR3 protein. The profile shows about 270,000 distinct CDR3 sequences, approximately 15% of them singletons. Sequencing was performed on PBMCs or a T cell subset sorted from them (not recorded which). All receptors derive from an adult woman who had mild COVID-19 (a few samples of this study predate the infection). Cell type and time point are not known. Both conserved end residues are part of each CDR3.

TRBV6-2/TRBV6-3 CASTRGQNYEQYF
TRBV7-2 CASSDQGAWGYTF
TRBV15 CATSRDYGSTLNGYTF
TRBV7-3 CASSLRPPNRRSYNEQFF
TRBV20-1 CSARRDAYNEQFF
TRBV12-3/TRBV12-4 CASSPQQGAGQPQHF
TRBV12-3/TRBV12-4 CASSLVSGKNTGELFF
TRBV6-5 CASSYPGREYF
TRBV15 CATSREGRGRGLYGYTF
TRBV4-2 CASSQETWDTNEKLFF
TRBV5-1 CASSSTGGSETQYF
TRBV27 CASSRVGAGGRRETQYF
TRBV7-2 CASSLAGSGSSYEQYF
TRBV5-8 CASSLGVNEQFF
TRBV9 CASSVEVGTGSEKLFF
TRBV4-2 CASSQGPGLSSYNEQFF
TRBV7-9 CASSQIGQGPRETQYF
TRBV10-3 CAISPVRPAQETQYF
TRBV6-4 CASSQSREDTQYF
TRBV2 CASSEEKGPTEAFF
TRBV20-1 CSAYAGATQETQYF
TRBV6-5 CASSGGLATGELFF
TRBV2 CASSEANRGPYNEQFF
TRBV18 CASSRGSLAVYNEQFF
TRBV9 CASSPGTGQGWETQYF
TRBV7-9 CASSLVSGFRNEQFF
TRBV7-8 CASSLRERGDTQYF
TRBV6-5 CASSFRGHRTEAFF
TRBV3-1 CASSQVSGAGITFF
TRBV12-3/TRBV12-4 CASNPSGREKLFF
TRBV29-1 CSVGDRVGTEAFF
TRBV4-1 CASRLTQGEAFF
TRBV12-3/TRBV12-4 CASSLVTGATKAFF
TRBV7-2 CASTGRARDNEQFF
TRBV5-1 CASSLSGIDYNEQFF
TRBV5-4 CASSLDGGPVKGETQYF
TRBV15 CATSRDLGARNQPQHF
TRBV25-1 CASSVLSSTATEAFF
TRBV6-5 CASSYNLRDRTYEQYF
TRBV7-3 CASSSGLPSQETQYF
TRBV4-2 CASSKTHTDTQYF
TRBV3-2 CASSRRAGATDTQYF
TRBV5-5 CASTSTGARRNEAFF
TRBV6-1 CASSPRASGVTTDTQYF
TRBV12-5 CASGFAGWRTEAFF
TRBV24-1 CATSDQHHDSPNYGYTF
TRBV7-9 CASAPTRVTEAFF
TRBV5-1 CASSPERGGETQYF
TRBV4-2 CASSQLGAGDPETQYF
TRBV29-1 CSVSRAGRPDTQYF
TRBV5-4 CASSLWASSYEQYF
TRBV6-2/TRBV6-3 CASSYSGLAGEFF
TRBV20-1 CSATGTGGGEQYF
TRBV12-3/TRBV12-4 CASTPGVGAPYGYTF